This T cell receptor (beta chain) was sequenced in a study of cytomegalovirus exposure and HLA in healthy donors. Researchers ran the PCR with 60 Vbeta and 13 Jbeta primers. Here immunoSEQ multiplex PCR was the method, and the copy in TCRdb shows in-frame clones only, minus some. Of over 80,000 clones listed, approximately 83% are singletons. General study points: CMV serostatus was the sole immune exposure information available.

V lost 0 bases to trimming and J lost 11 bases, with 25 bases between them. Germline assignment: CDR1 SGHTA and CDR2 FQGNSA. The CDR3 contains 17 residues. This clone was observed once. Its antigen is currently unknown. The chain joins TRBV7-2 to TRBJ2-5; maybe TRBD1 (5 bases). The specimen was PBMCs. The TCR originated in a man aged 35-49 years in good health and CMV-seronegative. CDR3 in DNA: TGTGCCAGCAGCTTAGCGTGGGCCGAGACAGTGGGTAATGGGCAGTACTTC. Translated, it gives CASSLAWAETVGNGQYF.